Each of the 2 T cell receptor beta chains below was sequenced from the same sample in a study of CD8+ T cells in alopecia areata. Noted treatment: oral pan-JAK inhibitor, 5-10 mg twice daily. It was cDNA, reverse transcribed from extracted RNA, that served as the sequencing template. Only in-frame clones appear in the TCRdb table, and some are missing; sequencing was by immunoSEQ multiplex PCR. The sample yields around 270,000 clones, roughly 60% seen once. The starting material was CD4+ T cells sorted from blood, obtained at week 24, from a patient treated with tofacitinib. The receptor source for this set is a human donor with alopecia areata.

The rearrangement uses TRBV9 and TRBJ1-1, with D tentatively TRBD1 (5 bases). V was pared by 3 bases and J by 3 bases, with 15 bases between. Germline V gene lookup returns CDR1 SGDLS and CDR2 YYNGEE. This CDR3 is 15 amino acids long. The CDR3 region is CASSANHQGDTEAFF. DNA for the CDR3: TGTGCCAGCAGCGCAAATCACCAGGGCGACACTGAAGCTTTCTTT.

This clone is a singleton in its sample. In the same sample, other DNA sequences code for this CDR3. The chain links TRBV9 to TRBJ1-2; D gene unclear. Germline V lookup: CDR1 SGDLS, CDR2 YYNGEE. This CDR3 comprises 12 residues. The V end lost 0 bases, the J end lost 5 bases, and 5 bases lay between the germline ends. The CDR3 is CASSVEGYGYTF. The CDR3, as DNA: TGTGCCAGCAGCGTAGAAGGGTATGGCTACACCTTC.